The sequence of this T cell receptor beta chain was determined in a study of cytotoxic CD8 clonotypes in ibrutinib-treated CLL. Study at large: The study recorded mean values of approximately 260,000 productive templates and 90,000 to 100,000 productive rearrangements per sample.

Using immunoSEQ multiplex PCR, the repertoire was profiled, and TCRdb retains in-frame clones only, with some absent. This table holds some 200,000 clones, over 65% found once. A remark on this clone: Its specificity is not known.

Whole-study results and caveats: Upon ibrutinib response clonality rose, and upon progression it fell back toward baseline. Different sampling times were used for sustained-remission and progressing patients.

This receptor was obtained from a human donor with chronic lymphocytic leukemia. The sample in question was PBMCs, obtained after 12 months of ibrutinib treatment.

CDR3 in DNA: TGCGCCAGCAGCCCTCATAATCAGCCCCAGCATTTT. It specifies CASSPHNQPQHF. The V call is TRBV4-1, the J call TRBJ1-5; no firm D call. This CDR3 spans 12 amino acids. The germline V and J ends were trimmed by 4 bases and 4 bases, with 5 bases remaining between them. CDR1 is MGHRA, CDR2 YSYEKL, per germline.